This entry is about one T cell receptor beta chain. The data derive from a study of control samples from healthy donors and cancer patients. Trimming pared 6 bases from V and 5 bases from J, leaving 9 bases between. The CDR3 sequence is 12 residues long. Sequenced by immunoSEQ multiplex PCR; TCRdb stores in-frame clones only, minus some. This sample has approximately 150,000 clones, with 90% to 95% found just once. The sequenced material came from PBMCs. This chain links TRBV12-3 or TRBV12-4 with TRBJ2-3, with no clear D. This TCR came from a man aged 55-75 years with colorectal cancer. The CDR3 region has the DNA TGTGCCAGCAGCTCCGCTAGAGATACGCAGTATTTT. It codes for CASSSARDTQYF.